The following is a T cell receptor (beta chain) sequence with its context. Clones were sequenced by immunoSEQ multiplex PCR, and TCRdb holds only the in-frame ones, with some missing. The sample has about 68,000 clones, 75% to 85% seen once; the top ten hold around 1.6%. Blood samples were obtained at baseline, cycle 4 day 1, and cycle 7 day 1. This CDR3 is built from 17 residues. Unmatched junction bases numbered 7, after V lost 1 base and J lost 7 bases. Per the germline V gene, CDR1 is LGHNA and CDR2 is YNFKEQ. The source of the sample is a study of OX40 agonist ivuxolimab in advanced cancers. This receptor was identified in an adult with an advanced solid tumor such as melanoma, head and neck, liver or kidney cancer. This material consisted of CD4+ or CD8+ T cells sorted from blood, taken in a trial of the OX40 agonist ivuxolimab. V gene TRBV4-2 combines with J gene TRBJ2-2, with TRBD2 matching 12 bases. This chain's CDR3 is CASSQGLAGVQVGELFF. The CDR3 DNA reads TGTGCCAGCAGCCAAGGACTAGCGGGAGTTCAAGTCGGGGAGCTGTTTTTT.